Shown below are 22 T cell receptor beta chains from a single sample sequenced in a study of cytomegalovirus exposure and HLA in healthy donors. 60 Vbeta and 13 Jbeta primers were used in PCR. Libraries were prepared by immunoSEQ multiplex PCR; TCRdb keeps only in-frame clonotypes and omits some of them. The specimen's table records about 96,000 clones. Sequencing input: PBMCs. The receptors derive from a woman between 25 and 40 years old in good health and CMV-seronegative.

V gene TRBV6-4 combines with J gene TRBJ1-4; tentatively, D is TRBD1 (6 bases). Between the trimmed V and J ends, which lost 8 bases and 6 bases, there was a span of 13 bases. Looked up from germline, CDR1 is MRHNA and CDR2 is SNTAGT. The CDR3 runs 13 residues. The CDR3 DNA reads as TGTGCCAGCCGACAGGACCTGGATGAAAAACTGTTTTTT. This gives the protein CASRQDLDEKLFF.

This rearrangement joins TRBV28 to TRBJ2-7; TRBD1 might be the D (6 bases). The ends were cut back, 5 bases at V and 5 bases at J, with 19 bases in the middle. There are 15 residues in the CDR3. Germline CDR1 MDHEN, CDR2 SYDVKM. The CDR3 sequence is CASSPSSGVFNEQYF. The CDR3 region has the DNA TGTGCCAGCAGTCCTTCGTCAGGGGTCTTCAACGAGCAGTACTTC.

The chain couples TRBV5-6 to TRBJ2-7; 10 bases line up with TRBD2. CDR1 is SGHDT, CDR2 YYEEEE, per germline. CDR3 length: 15 residues. With V trimmed by 5 bases and J by 4 bases, 9 bases remained unmatched. CDR3 region: CASSRRGLATYEQYF. CDR3 sequence (DNA): TGTGCCAGCAGTCGGCGGGGACTAGCGACGTACGAGCAGTACTTC.

The gene calls are TRBV19 and TRBJ2-5; D not resolved. Trimming pared 6 bases from V and 4 bases from J, leaving 12 bases between. Germline V gene sequence: CDR1 LNHDA, CDR2 SQIVND (reference sequence). This CDR3 region has 13 residues. The CDR3 protein is CASRPQNSETQYF. The CDR3 nucleotides are TGTGCCAGTAGGCCACAGAATTCAGAGACCCAGTACTTC.

The chain combines TRBV14 with TRBJ2-1; 10 nucleotides match TRBD2. Germline trimming cut 1 base from V and 6 bases from J; bases unmatched to any gene: 6. The CDR3 totals 16 residues. Germline V gene data show CDR1 as SGHDN and CDR2 as FVKESK. Here the CDR3 reads CASSQVSLAGFNEQFF. The CDR3 DNA reads as TGTGCCAGCAGCCAAGTGTCACTAGCGGGGTTCAATGAGCAGTTCTTC.

As for this clone: The sample has other DNA sequences that encode this CDR3 too. The chain carries TRBV9 and TRBJ1-1; TRBD1 might be the D (6 bases). V was clipped by 1 base and J by 5 bases, with 12 bases between them. This CDR3 contains 14 residues. CDR1 is SGDLS and CDR2 is YYNGEE in the germline V gene. The CDR3 protein is CASSVSGGGTEAFF. The CDR3 region has the DNA TGTGCCAGCAGCGTATCGGGGGGCGGTACTGAAGCTTTCTTT.

The chain combines TRBV5-4 with TRBJ2-7; 8 bases match TRBD2. The trim removed 4 bases at V and 2 bases at J, leaving 8 bases unmatched. Per germline, CDR1 SGHNT and CDR2 YYREEE (reference sequence). This CDR3 contains 15 residues. CDR3 bases: TGTGCCAGCAGCACCTTTAGCGGGGTAGCCTACGAGCAGTACTTC. Translated, it gives CASSTFSGVAYEQYF.

The gene calls are TRBV11-2 and TRBJ1-1; TRBD1 agrees at 9 bases. This CDR3 is 15 amino acids long. The V gene end was trimmed by 5 bases and the J gene end by 5 bases; junction bases not matched to a gene: 9. The germline V gene has CDR1 SGHAT and CDR2 FQNNGV. As DNA, the CDR3 is TGTGCCAGCAGCCCTCCCCGGACAGGGGTGACTGAAGCTTTCTTT. It encodes CASSPPRTGVTEAFF.

The chain links TRBV6-5 to TRBJ2-5, with D perhaps TRBD2 (6 bases). This CDR3 comprises 14 residues. Between the trimmed V and J ends, which lost 5 bases and 2 bases, there was a span of 12 bases. CDR1 is MNHEY and CDR2 is SVGAGI in the germline V gene. The CDR3 coding sequence is TGTGCCAGCAGTCTGCGGGACTTACAAGAGACCCAGTACTTC. This encodes CASSLRDLQETQYF.

The chain employs TRBV5-6 and TRBJ2-5; 10 bases fit TRBD1. The J call is doubtful: the DNA matches TRBJ2-7 better. CDR1 SGHDT and CDR2 YYEEEE come from the germline V gene. This CDR3 has 15 residues. The CDR3 reads CASGRQGASSYEQYF. The CDR3 DNA sequence: TGTGCCAGCGGGCGACAGGGGGCATCTTCCTACGAGCAGTACTTC.

The chain links TRBV18 to TRBJ2-1; TRBD2 matches at 10 bases. CDR1 and CDR2 (germline): KGHSH, LQKENI. There are 16 residues in the CDR3. Losses at the gene ends were 1 base for V and 7 bases for J; bases not matched to a gene: 7. CDR3 nucleotides: TGTGCCAGCTCACCACTGGCTAGCGGGAGTCGGAATGAGCAGTTCTTC. Protein: CASSPLASGSRNEQFF.

This rearrangement joins TRBV4-1 to TRBJ1-1, with D possibly TRBD1 on 5 matching bases. CDR1 and CDR2 from the germline V gene are MGHRA and YSYEKL. This CDR3 contains 15 residues. The V and J ends lost 4 bases and 4 bases respectively, with 16 bases between them. In nucleotides, the CDR3 is TGCGCCAGCAGCCTTCCTTCAGGGAGGGGCACTGAAGCTTTCTTT. Residues: CASSLPSGRGTEAFF.

The CDR3 spells CASNRRGSSDQPQHF. The CDR3, as DNA: TGTGCCAGCAACAGAAGGGGGTCTTCGGATCAGCCCCAGCATTTT. The chain employs TRBV9 and TRBJ1-5; D may be TRBD1 (6 bases). Germline CDR1 SGDLS, CDR2 YYNGEE. The CDR3 loop spans 15 amino acids. V lost 6 bases to trimming and J lost 5 bases, with 18 bases between them.

V and J are TRBV28 and TRBJ1-2; TRBD1 agrees at 11 bases. V shed 5 bases, J shed 6 bases, and the junction held 8 bases outside the gene matches. The CDR3 has 15 residues. Per germline, CDR1 MDHEN and CDR2 SYDVKM. This CDR3 reads CASSPAPGQGDGYTF. The CDR3 coding sequence is TGTGCCAGCAGTCCAGCCCCGGGACAGGGGGATGGCTACACCTTC.

DNA for the CDR3: TGTGCCAGCAGCAAACTGGACAGACCCTACGAGCAGTACTTC. Translation gives CASSKLDRPYEQYF. The gene calls are TRBV21-1 and TRBJ2-7; the table gives TRBD1 as D, unverified against the DNA. TRBV21-1 is classified as a pseudogene. CDR3 size: 14 residues.

The V call is TRBV5-5, the J call TRBJ2-2; D is possibly TRBD2 (6 bases). V lost 4 bases and J lost 5, with 18 bases in between. CDR1 is SGHKS and CDR2 is YYEKEE in the germline V gene (reference sequence). CDR3 length equals 16 residues. This CDR3 reads CASSPLGGRQTGELFF. CDR3 nucleotides: TGTGCCAGCAGCCCTTTAGGAGGGAGACAGACCGGGGAGCTGTTTTTT.

This chain connects TRBV18 to TRBJ2-1; possible D gene TRBD2, 6 bases. Germline V lookup: CDR1 KGHSH, CDR2 LQKENI. The V gene lost 2 bases and the J gene lost 10 bases, with 9 bases spanning the gap. The CDR3 totals 12 residues. The CDR3 spells CASSPYREEQFF. The CDR3 coding sequence is TGTGCCAGCTCACCATACCGGGAGGAGCAGTTCTTC. The full variable domain, in which reference TRBV18 and TRBJ2-1 provide the parts outside the CDR3, is NAGVMQNPRHLVRRRGQEARLRCSPMKGHSHVYWYRQLPEEGLKFMVYLQKENIIDESGMPKERFSAEFPKEGPSILRIQQVVRGDSAAYFCASSPYREEQFFGPGTRLTVL.

This rearrangement joins TRBV1 to TRBJ1-1. TRBV1 is a known pseudogene. The CDR3 extends over 11 amino acids. CDR3 bases: TGCACCAGGGAGTATGCCACTGAAGCTTTCTTT. This sequence encodes CTREYATEAFF.

The chain has TRBV5-1 and TRBJ1-5; unclear D gene. Per the germline V gene, CDR1 is SGHRS and CDR2 is YFSETQ. The CDR3 extends over 13 amino acids. The V end was cut by 3 bases, the J end by 2 bases, with 6 bases between. The CDR3 protein is CASSYVGNQPQHF. CDR3 DNA: TGCGCCAGCAGCTATGTCGGCAATCAGCCCCAGCATTTT.

The V and J genes are TRBV7-2 and TRBJ2-5; D gene uncertain. The germline gives CDR1 SGHTA, CDR2 FQGNSA. V dropped 2 bases and J dropped 7 bases, with 5 bases sitting between them. There are 11 residues in the CDR3. The DNA of the CDR3 is TGTGCCAGCAGCTTACCAGGGACCCAGTACTTC. This sequence encodes CASSLPGTQYF.

DNA of the CDR3: TGTGCCAGCAGCCGGACAGGATCTGGGGCCAACGTCCTGACTTTC. It translates to CASSRTGSGANVLTF. The chain combines TRBV5-8 with TRBJ2-6; 7 bases fit TRBD1. Trimming cost V 4 bases and J 1 base; bases outside gene matches: 2. CDR1 is SGHTS, CDR2 YDEGEE, per germline. This CDR3 contains 15 residues.

Here the CDR3 reads CASRAPGVGEKLFF. The CDR3 DNA is TGTGCCAGCAGGGCTCCAGGGGTGGGAGAAAAACTGTTTTTT. The chain uses TRBV28 and TRBJ1-4; possibly TRBD1 for D (6 bases). This CDR3 contains 14 residues. The germline CDR1 and CDR2 sequences are MDHEN and SYDVKM. V lost 6 bases and J 8 bases, leaving 16 bases between the germline ends.